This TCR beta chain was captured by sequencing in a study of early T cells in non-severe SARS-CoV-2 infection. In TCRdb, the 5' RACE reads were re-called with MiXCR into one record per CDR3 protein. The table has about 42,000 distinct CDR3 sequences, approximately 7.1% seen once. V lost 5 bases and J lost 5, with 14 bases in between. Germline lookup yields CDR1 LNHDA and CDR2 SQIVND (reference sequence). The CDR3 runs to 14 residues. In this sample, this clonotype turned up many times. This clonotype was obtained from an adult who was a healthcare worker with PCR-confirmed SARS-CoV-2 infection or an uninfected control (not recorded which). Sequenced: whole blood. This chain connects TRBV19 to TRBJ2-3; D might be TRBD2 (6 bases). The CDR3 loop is CASSAGPAVDTQYF. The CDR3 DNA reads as TGTGCCAGTAGTGCGGGACCGGCGGTAGATACGCAGTATTTT.